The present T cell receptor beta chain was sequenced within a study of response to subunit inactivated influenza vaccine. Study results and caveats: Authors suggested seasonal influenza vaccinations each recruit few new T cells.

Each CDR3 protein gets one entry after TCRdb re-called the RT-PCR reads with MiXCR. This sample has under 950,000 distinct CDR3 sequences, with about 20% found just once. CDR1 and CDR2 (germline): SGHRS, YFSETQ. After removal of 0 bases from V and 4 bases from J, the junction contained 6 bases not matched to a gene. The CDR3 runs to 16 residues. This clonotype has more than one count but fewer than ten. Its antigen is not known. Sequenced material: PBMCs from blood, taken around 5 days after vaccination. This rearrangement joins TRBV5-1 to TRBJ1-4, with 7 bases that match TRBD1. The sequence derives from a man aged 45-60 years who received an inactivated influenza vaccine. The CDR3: CASSLGQGVGNEKLFF. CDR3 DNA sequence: TGCGCCAGCAGCTTGGGACAGGGAGTCGGTAATGAAAAACTGTTTTTT. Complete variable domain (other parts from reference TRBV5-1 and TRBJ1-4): KAGVTQTPRYLIKTRGQQVTLSCSPISGHRSVSWYQQTPGQGLQFLFEYFSETQRNKGNFPGRFSGRQFSNSRSEMNVSTLELGDSALYLCASSLGQGVGNEKLFFGSGTQLSVL.